Listed below are T cell receptor beta chains from one sample, sequenced in a study of blood T cell repertoires in COVID-19. Some clones are missing from TCRdb's copy, which holds only in-frame ones; the method was immunoSEQ multiplex PCR. The sample includes under 65,000 clones, around 70% of them seen just once. Source material: peripheral blood. These TCRs come from a woman in her 70s with acute or convalescent COVID-19. The CDR3 runs from the conserved cysteine through the conserved F or W. D genes are given only for firm matches. Size is omitted from some rows. Given values are once, few, many or a class for expanded clones.

D gene,J gene,clone size,V gene,CDR3 DNA,CDR3 protein
TRBD2,TRBJ2-3,-,TRBV11-2,TGTGCCAGCAGCTTAGGTCTTGATAGCGGGGGGACAGATACGCAGTATTTT,CASSLGLDSGGTDTQYF
-,TRBJ2-2,-,TRBV5-5,TGTGCCAGCAGCCCTGGATGGGGGGACGCCGGGGAGCTGTTTTTT,CASSPGWGDAGELFF
-,TRBJ2-3,once,TRBV7-9,TGTGCCAGCAGCTTACGGCGGGGAGCAGATACGCAGTATTTT,CASSLRRGADTQYF
-,TRBJ2-3,-,TRBV14,TGTGCCAGCAGCCAAATATGGGCTAGCACAGATACGCAGTATTTT,CASSQIWASTDTQYF
-,TRBJ1-3,-,TRBV5-1,TGCGCCAGCAGCTCTGGGCTCTCTGGAAACACCATATATTTT,CASSSGLSGNTIYF
-,TRBJ1-6,-,TRBV19,TGTGCCAGTAGTAGACTACCAAATGGGCTTTCCTATAATTCACCCCTCCACTTT,CASSRLPNGLSYNSPLHF
-,TRBJ2-3,-,TRBV7-9,TGTGCCAGCAGCTTAAATGAGGCCACGCAGTATTTT,CASSLNEATQYF
TRBD2,TRBJ2-2,-,TRBV4-1,TGCGCCAGCAGTCAAACCGGGACTAGAGGAACCGGGGAGCTGTTTTTT,CASSQTGTRGTGELFF
-,TRBJ1-3,-,TRBV15,TGTGCCACCAGCAGAGATGGGGGGGCTTACGGAAACACCATATATTTT,CATSRDGGAYGNTIYF
-,TRBJ1-6,few,TRBV7-9,TGTGCCAGCAGCTCTTTGACAGTGGGCAATTCACCCCTCCACTTT,CASSSLTVGNSPLHF
TRBD2,TRBJ2-2,-,TRBV5-1,TGCGCCAGCACACAAGGGGACTACAGTGCCACCGGGGAGCTGTTTTTT,CASTQGDYSATGELFF
TRBD2,TRBJ2-1,-,TRBV10-3,TGTGCCATCAGGGGTAGCGGGGGGGCCGGAAATGAGCAGTTCTTC,CAIRGSGGAGNEQFF
-,TRBJ1-2,-,TRBV5-1,TGCGCCAGCAGCTCCCCCTCAACAGAACTCTATAGTGGCTACACCTTC,CASSSPSTELYSGYTF
-,TRBJ2-5,-,TRBV6-1,TGTGCCAGCAGTGAACTGTCAGGCTCGGCCCAGTACTTC,CASSELSGSAQYF
TRBD1,TRBJ1-1,-,TRBV5-5,TGTGCCAGCAGCCCGATAGGTAGGGGGCAAGGATCTTTCTTT,CASSPIGRGQGSFF
-,TRBJ1-3,-,TRBV3-1/TRBV3-2,TGTGCCAGCAGCCAAGATCTGAGGGTCTCTGGAAACACCATATATTTT,CASSQDLRVSGNTIYF
TRBD1,TRBJ1-6,-,TRBV18,TGTGCCAGCTCCCAAACCGGGACAGGACTTAATTCACCCCTCCACTTT,CASSQTGTGLNSPLHF
-,TRBJ1-1,-,TRBV5-1,TGCGCCAGCACAATCAGGAAACGGAAAGGGAACACTGAAGCTTTCTTT,CASTIRKRKGNTEAFF
-,TRBJ1-1,few,TRBV14,TGTGCCAGCAGCCAAAGGGGGTGGGAAGGACACACTGAAGCTTTCTTT,CASSQRGWEGHTEAFF
-,TRBJ2-5,-,TRBV7-9,TGTGCCAGCAGCTTAGCGAGGAGGGGACAAGAGACCCAGTACTTC,CASSLARRGQETQYF
-,TRBJ1-1,few,TRBV3-1/TRBV3-2,TGTGCCAGCAGCCAAGCGGCCGGCGGGGCTGAAGCTTTCTTT,CASSQAAGGAEAFF
-,TRBJ2-5,few,TRBV15,TGTGCCACCAGCAGAGCCCCTCCCGGGACTGACCCTCATGAAGAGACCCAGTACTTC,CATSRAPPGTDPHEETQYF
-,TRBJ1-1,few,TRBV7-9,TGTGCCAGCAGCTTAGCGCAGGGAGGCACTGAAGCTTTCTTT,CASSLAQGGTEAFF